Below are 14 T cell receptor beta chains sequenced from a single sample in a study of T cells after somatic rescue of genetic block. Clones were sequenced by immunoSEQ multiplex PCR, and TCRdb holds only the in-frame ones, with some missing. The sample lists 110,000 or so clones, about 93% occurring once. Material for sequencing was peripheral blood mononuclear cells (PBMCs). These receptors originate from a woman aged 18-35 years.

The V gene is TRBV28, the J gene TRBJ1-1, with D uncertain. Looked up from germline, CDR1 is MDHEN and CDR2 is SYDVKM. Trimming removed 3 bases at V and 6 bases at J, with 14 bases between. This CDR3 comprises 14 residues. The CDR3 bases are TGTGCCAGCAGTTTGCTTTCCAGTATGGCTGAAGCTTTCTTT. Its translation is CASSLLSSMAEAFF.

This chain links TRBV11-2 with TRBJ2-3; 13 bases line up with TRBD2. The CDR3 consists of 15 residues. V was pared by 3 bases and J by 5 bases, with 2 bases of the junction left unmatched. Germline V CDR1 and CDR2: SGHAT, FQNNGV. For the CDR3, the DNA is TGTGCCAGCAGCTTGGGACTAGCGGGGATAGATACGCAGTATTTT. Its protein product is CASSLGLAGIDTQYF.

This clone was seen a handful of times. CDR3 amino acids: CASSQGTGVAEAFF. Written as DNA, the CDR3 is TGCGCCAGCAGCCAAGGGACAGGGGTCGCTGAAGCTTTCTTT. The rearrangement joins TRBV4-3 to TRBJ1-1; 9 bases line up with TRBD1. Germline CDR1 LGHNA, CDR2 YSLEER. CDR3 length: 14 amino acids. After removal of 1 base from V and 6 bases from J, the junction contained 3 bases not matched to a gene.

The rearrangement links TRBV6-6 to TRBJ2-1; D might be TRBD1 or TRBD2, each matching 5 bases. Trimming took off 6 bases at V and 7 bases at J, with 13 bases between the two ends. The CDR3 has 13 amino acids. In germline, CDR1 is MNHNY, CDR2 SVGAGI (reference sequence). The CDR3 coding sequence is TGTGCCAGCAGCCTGGGGGTCCGGAATGAGCAGTTCTTC. Its protein is CASSLGVRNEQFF.

This chain joins TRBV11-3 and TRBJ2-1; no clear D gene. V was shortened by 5 bases and J by 0 bases, with 17 bases between the two germline ends. CDR1 and CDR2 from the germline V gene are SGHNT and YENEEA. The CDR3 runs 17 residues. CDR3 nucleotide sequence: TGTGCCAGCAGCGTCCGATGGTCGGATAGCTCCTACAATGAGCAGTTCTTC. Its translation: CASSVRWSDSSYNEQFF.

This chain connects TRBV4-3 to TRBJ1-2, with D uncertain. Trimming left V 1 base short and J 0 bases short, with 12 bases between. The CDR3 is 16 amino acids. Germline V gene sequence: CDR1 LGHNA, CDR2 YSLEER. The CDR3, as DNA: TGCGCCAGCAGCCAAGGCCCCCAGCCAGCTAACTATGGCTACACCTTC. It translates to CASSQGPQPANYGYTF.

The chain recombines TRBV7-8 with TRBJ2-5; D perhaps matches TRBD1 (6 bases). The CDR3 contains 14 residues. Germline V gives CDR1 SGHVS, CDR2 FQNEAQ. V lost 7 bases to trimming and J lost 2 bases, with 14 bases between them. CDR3 loop: CASMRLQGQETQYF. CDR3 sequence (DNA): TGTGCCAGCATGAGGCTACAGGGACAAGAGACCCAGTACTTC.

The chain employs TRBV2 and TRBJ2-5; possible D gene TRBD1, 5 bases. V was clipped by 5 bases and J by 5 bases, with 15 bases between them. This CDR3 is 14 amino acids long. The germline CDR1 and CDR2 sequences are SNHLY and FYNNEI. The CDR3 spells CASSKTDIRETQYF. The CDR3, as DNA: TGTGCCAGCAGTAAGACGGACATTCGGGAGACCCAGTACTTC. Looking up the rest from reference TRBV2 and TRBJ2-5 gives the full variable domain: EPEVTQTPSHQVTQMGQEVILRCVPISNHLYFYWYRQILGQKVEFLVSFYNNEISEKSEIFDDQFSVERPDGSNFTLKIRSTKLEDSAMYFCASSKTDIRETQYFGPGTRLLVL.

J is TRBJ2-7 and V is TRBV27; the D gene is possibly TRBD1 (7 bases). The CDR3 contains 13 residues. V was cut by 7 bases and J by 6 bases, with 16 bases left in between. Germline assignment: CDR1 MNHEY and CDR2 SMNVEV (reference sequence). The CDR3 here is CASIPAGGSEQYF. In DNA, the CDR3 is TGTGCCAGCATCCCCGCAGGGGGGAGCGAGCAGTACTTC.

This clone was seen a single time. V usage is TRBV7-2 and J usage is TRBJ2-1; D possibly matches TRBD1 or TRBD2 (6 bases each). This CDR3 is 16 amino acids long. The V gene lost 3 bases and the J gene lost 0 bases, with 12 bases spanning the gap. Germline V lookup: CDR1 SGHTA, CDR2 FQGNSA. The CDR3 loop is CASSFVGGRSYNEQFF. The CDR3 DNA is TGTGCCAGCAGCTTTGTCGGGGGCCGCTCCTACAATGAGCAGTTCTTC.

As concerns this clone: This same CDR3 is encoded by further DNA sequences in the sample. The chain is built from TRBV18 and TRBJ2-5, with 8 bases that match TRBD1. V lost 3 bases to trimming and J lost 2 bases; unmatched junction nucleotides: 2. Germline V gene data show CDR1 as KGHSH and CDR2 as LQKENI. The CDR3 length is 14 residues. CDR3 nucleotides: TGTGCCAGCTCACCCGGACAGGGTCAAGAGACCCAGTACTTC. Its translation is CASSPGQGQETQYF.

The rearrangement uses TRBV11-3 and TRBJ1-6, with 8 bases lining up with TRBD1. This CDR3 region has 15 residues. The germline V gene has CDR1 SGHNT and CDR2 YENEEA. J was trimmed by 10 bases and V by 5 bases; bases with no gene match: 10. The CDR3 DNA reads TGTGCCAGCAGCACCACCTCAGGGGGCCGGTCACCCCTCCACTTT. This gives the protein CASSTTSGGRSPLHF. The full variable domain, with the rest looked up from reference TRBV11-3 and TRBJ1-6, is EAGVVQSPRYKIIEKKQPVAFWCNPISGHNTLYWYLQNLGQGPELLIRYENEEAVDDSQLPKDRFSAERLKGVDSTLKIQPAELGDSAVYLCASSTTSGGRSPLHFGNGTRLTVT.

V is TRBV4-3 and J is TRBJ2-3, with 7 bases identical to TRBD1. Germline V gene sequence: CDR1 LGHNA, CDR2 YSLEER. Trimming took 1 base from V and 6 from J; bases not matched to a gene: 7. There are 15 residues in the CDR3. As DNA, the CDR3 is TGCGCCAGCAGCCAAGCTGGGGACAGATCGGATACGCAGTATTTT. This gives the protein CASSQAGDRSDTQYF.

The chain links TRBV28 to TRBJ1-1, with unresolved D. This CDR3 comprises 13 residues. The V gene's germline CDR1 is MDHEN and CDR2 SYDVKM. V dropped 2 bases and J dropped 1 base, with 5 bases sitting between them. CDR3 region: CASSLGKNTEAFF. The CDR3 nucleotides are TGTGCCAGCAGTTTAGGGAAGAACACTGAAGCTTTCTTT. Full variable domain (remainder filled in from reference TRBV28 and TRBJ1-1): DVKVTQSSRYLVKRTGEKVFLECVQDMDHENMFWYRQDPGLGLRLIYFSYDVKMKEKGDIPEGYSVSREKKERFSLILESASTNQTSMYLCASSLGKNTEAFFGQGTRLTVV.